This paragraph covers one T cell receptor beta chain sequence. This receptor's antigen is unknown. Per-base qualities were not stored, and no clone one base away is much larger. Enrolling through a virtual design, the prospective study's participants ranged in age from roughly 18 to 100 years and lived across about two dozen United States geographic areas. In the prospective study, cohorts were assigned on the basis of participant-reported clinical history obtained from a screening survey and a study questionnaire. ImmuneRACE Cohort 3 recovered participants were defined by two consecutive negative NP/OP PCR tests, healthcare professional clearance, or symptom resolution. In the prospective study, mobile phlebotomists collected whole blood, serum and a nasopharyngeal or oropharyngeal swab from each participant. Prospective study participants could optionally give additional blood draws and questionnaires over a roughly 2-month period. Before DNA extraction, prospective study blood samples were shipped either frozen or at room temperature.

TCRbeta CDR3 regions were amplified from genomic DNA using the immunoSEQ Assay, a bias-controlled multiplex PCR. The study's processing was this. Nucleated cell counts per sample were estimated from amplification of reference gene primers within the assay. To quantify the absolute abundance of each unique TCRbeta CDR3 rearrangement, sequence reads were collapsed and filtered. For each sample, productive Simpson clonality was calculated as the square root of Simpson's diversity index over productive rearrangements. As stored in TCRdb, this immuneACCESS dataset retains in-frame rearrangements with V and J assigned. A fraction of the clones does not appear; measured against another copy, unresolved V genes explain less than half of the discrepancy, and the remainder lacks a known reason. Clone size and V and J calls were adopted from that table, with D and trimming inferred from the DNA. In all, the sample holds 390,000 or so clones, and more than 75% of those were seen once. The leading ten clones occupy roughly a tenth of the sample.

Reading from cysteine to phenylalanine, the CDR3 counts 13 amino acids. The only DNA kept is the CDR3, 39 bases in frame from the first base. CDR1 and CDR2 (LNHDA, SQIVND) derive from the germline V gene (reference sequence). V loses 6 bases at its end and J loses 2 bases; junction bases beyond the gene matches: 3. The sample belongs to a study of blood T cell repertoires in COVID-19 (dated by TCRdb to about 2020). General notes on the study: Collaborator samples came from the United States, Italy and Spain and covered acute and convalescent phases of COVID-19. The material from the prospective study consisted of cDNA or gDNA derived from T cells, B-cell-depleted T cells, or PBMCs. Nearly every sample came with metadata listing a de-identified subject ID, COVID-19 status, age in years and sex. The samples were drawn from the first 160 participants of the ongoing ImmuneRACE study and from some 1,300 subjects provided by 6 global collaborators. The dataset comprised deeply sampled blood TCRbeta repertoires from subjects exposed to, actively infected with, or recovered from COVID-19. A freely available public database, intended as a resource for researchers studying the immune response to SARS-CoV-2, is where the repertoires were released. Where available, HLA class I and class II types were obtained from metadata supplied by the sample provider rather than from assay-based typing. The full study reports these points: How much clinical and demographic metadata was included differed by source and by participant, and the metadata was provided uncurated.

The sequence joins TRBV19 to TRBJ2-7; 8 central bases correspond to TRBD1. What was sequenced was PBMCs or T cells enriched from blood (not recorded which). The source of this sequence is a woman in her fifties or sixties who had recovered from COVID-19. The CDR3 region reads CASSGDRTYEQYF. The DNA reads as follows: TGTGCCAGTAGCGGGGACAGGACCTACGAGCAGTACTTC.